The sequence of this T cell receptor (beta chain) was determined in a study of beta chain features in type 1 diabetes. This clone was detected a few times. The antigen remains undetermined. After removal of 3 bases from V and 6 bases from J, the junction contained 4 bases not matched to a gene. The germline V gene has CDR1 SGHTA and CDR2 FQGNSA. The CDR3 runs to 13 residues. Isolated RNA was reverse transcribed in full, so expressed TCRB transcripts were sequenced. TCRdb's copy holds only in-frame clones and misses some; the assay was immunoSEQ multiplex PCR. The repertoire has 300,000 to 400,000 clones, 7% to 10% of them found once; the top ten carry roughly 1%. Findings and limits, study-wide: Naive, central memory and regulatory TCRB repertoires appeared more similar among patients than healthy donors. People with Type 1 diabetes carried modestly yet significantly shorter TCRB CDR3s in all four CD4+ subsets.

The chain uses TRBV7-2 and TRBJ2-7; 8 bases agree with TRBD1. What was sequenced was central memory CD4+ T cells from blood. The origin of this receptor is a man aged 25 to 40 with type 1 diabetes. The CDR3 sequence: CASSLSGQGEQYF. The CDR3 DNA reads as TGTGCCAGCAGCTTGTCTGGACAGGGCGAGCAGTACTTC. Using reference TRBV7-2 and TRBJ2-7 for the parts outside the CDR3, the full variable domain is GAGVSQSPSNKVTEKGKDVELRCDPISGHTALYWYRQSLGQGLEFLIYFQGNSAPDKSGLPSDRFSAERTGGSVSTLTIQRTQQEDSAVYLCASSLSGQGEQYFGPGTRLTVT.